This T cell receptor (beta chain) was profiled in a study of PD-L1 blockade in urothelial cancer. Study-level background: Males with bladder-origin urothelial cancer made up twenty-five of 29 patients. The study, taken as a whole, reports: Tumor-associated TCR clones expanded more in blood at 3 weeks in patients with durable benefit.

Documented time point: pretreatment peripheral blood. Sample contribution per patient ranged from 1 to 8, covering pretreatment and on-treatment. Synthetic templates analogous to TCR were spiked into all PCRs individually. The protocol was immunoSEQ multiplex PCR, while the TCRdb copy is restricted to in-frame clones and leaves out a portion. The sample has 40,000 or so clones; 82% are singletons. As concerns this clone: Antigen: not known.

V gave up 4 bases and J gave up 3 bases; unmatched junction bases: 6. Germline CDR1 reads SGHVS; CDR2 reads FQNEAQ. The CDR3 extends over 15 amino acids. This clonotype originated in a man in his fifties or sixties with urothelial cancer. The chain combines TRBV7-8 with TRBJ2-7; 10 bases match TRBD1. The input for sequencing was PBMCs, taken around atezolizumab (anti-PD-L1) treatment. The CDR3 region has the DNA TGTGCCAGCAGCTCACCGGGACAGGGGATCTACGAGCAGTACTTC. Translation: CASSSPGQGIYEQYF.